Here is one T cell receptor beta chain with its context. Germline CDR1 is SGDLS and CDR2 is YYNGEE. The CDR3 runs 14 residues. V was trimmed by 2 bases and J by 2 bases, leaving 10 bases between them. TCRdb keeps only in-frame clones here, not all; method: immunoSEQ multiplex PCR. The data show around 120,000 clones, about 91% seen once. The record originates from a study of control samples from healthy donors and cancer patients. The sample was blood. The source of this sequence is a man in his forties in good health. The chain couples TRBV9 to TRBJ1-1; D is ambiguous. Written as DNA, the CDR3 is TGTGCCAGCAGCGTCACAGACGATAACACTGAAGCTTTCTTT. Protein: CASSVTDDNTEAFF.